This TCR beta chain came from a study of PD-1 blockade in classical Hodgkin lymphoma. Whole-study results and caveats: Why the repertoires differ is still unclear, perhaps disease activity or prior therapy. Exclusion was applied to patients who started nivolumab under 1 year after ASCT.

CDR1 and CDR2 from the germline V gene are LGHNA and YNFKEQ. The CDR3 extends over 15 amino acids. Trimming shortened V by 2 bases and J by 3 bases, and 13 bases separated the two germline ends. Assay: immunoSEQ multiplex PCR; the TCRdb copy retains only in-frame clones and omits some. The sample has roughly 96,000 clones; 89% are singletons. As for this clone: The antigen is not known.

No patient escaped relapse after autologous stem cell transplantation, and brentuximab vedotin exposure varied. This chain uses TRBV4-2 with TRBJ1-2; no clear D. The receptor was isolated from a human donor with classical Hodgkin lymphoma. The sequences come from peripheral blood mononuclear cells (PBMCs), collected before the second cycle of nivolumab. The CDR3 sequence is CASSQRNVRDYGYTF. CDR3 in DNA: TGTGCCAGCAGCCAACGTAACGTTAGGGACTATGGCTACACCTTC.